This passage covers 9 T cell receptor beta chains from one sample sequenced in a study of CD8 T cells in ankylosing spondylitis. MiXCR, applied by TCRdb to the 5' RACE reads, yields one record per CDR3 protein. Among around 160,000 distinct CDR3 sequences listed, 11% were seen once. The sample was blood, either unsorted or a sorted T cell fraction (not recorded which). These receptors were collected from a male donor with ankylosing spondylitis or in good health (not recorded which).

This chain connects TRBV7-2 to TRBJ1-6; no definite D call. The ends were cut back, 3 bases at V and 8 bases at J, with 2 bases in the middle. The CDR3 runs 11 residues. The germline V gene encodes CDR1 SGHTA and CDR2 FQGNSA. CDR3 protein: CASSFHSPLHF. For the CDR3, the DNA is TGTGCCAGCAGCTTTCATTCACCCCTCCACTTT.

This clonotype has at least ten counts. This rearrangement joins TRBV7-6 to TRBJ2-7, with D tentatively TRBD1 (6 bases). V dropped 5 bases and J dropped 1 base, with 15 bases sitting between them. The CDR3 length is 15 residues. Germline V gene sequence: CDR1 SGHVS, CDR2 FNYEAQ. In nucleotides, the CDR3 is TGTGCCAGCAGCCAAGGACAGACGGGGTCCTACGAGCAGTACTTC. Protein sequence: CASSQGQTGSYEQYF.

The chain couples TRBV1 to TRBJ1-5; no check of the table's D call, TRBD1, against the DNA was made. TRBV1 is a pseudogene locus. The length of the CDR3 is 15 residues. The DNA for the CDR3 is TGCACCAGTCGAACATCAGGGGGCCTTCGTCAGCCCCAGCATTTT. Residues: CTSRTSGGLRQPQHF.

V gene TRBV20-1 combines with J gene TRBJ2-5, with D uncertain. There are 11 residues in the CDR3. Trimming stripped 4 bases from V and 5 bases from J, with 8 bases between. Germline loops: CDR1 DFQATT, CDR2 SNEGSKA (reference sequence). The CDR3 protein is CSATHRETQYF. Written as DNA, the CDR3 is TGCAGTGCTACTCATCGGGAGACCCAGTACTTC.

In its sample, this clonotype was seen many times. The chain links TRBV14 to TRBJ1-6; D unclear. Trimming pared 1 base from V and 10 bases from J, leaving 8 bases between. CDR3 length equals 13 residues. CDR1 and CDR2 from the germline V gene are SGHDN and FVKESK. CDR3 in amino acids: CASSQVRRSPLHF. The CDR3 coding sequence is TGTGCCAGCAGCCAAGTTAGAAGGTCACCCCTCCACTTT.

The V call is TRBV5-1, the J call TRBJ2-6; no clear D. There are 16 residues in the CDR3. The germline V gene encodes CDR1 SGHRS and CDR2 YFSETQ. The ends were cut back, 5 bases at V and 0 bases at J, with 12 bases in the middle. DNA of the CDR3: TGCGCCAGCAGTTTCGACCCTAACTCTGGGGCCAACGTCCTGACTTTC. This translates into CASSFDPNSGANVLTF.

Ten or more counts support this clonotype. The rearrangement joins TRBV5-5 to TRBJ1-1; D gene ambiguous. Germline CDR1 and CDR2: SGHKS and YYEKEE (reference sequence). The CDR3 extends over 13 amino acids. Between the trimmed V and J ends, which lost 5 bases and 0 bases, there was a span of 8 bases. As DNA, the CDR3 is TGTGCCAGCAGTTTAAGAGTGAACACTGAAGCTTTCTTT. Protein sequence: CASSLRVNTEAFF.

The chain couples TRBV3-1 to TRBJ2-1, with a weak D call TRBD2 (5 bases). Germline V gives CDR1 LGHDT, CDR2 YNNKEL (reference sequence). The V end was cut by 3 bases, the J end by 9 bases, with 9 bases between. The CDR3 spans 12 residues. Written as DNA, the CDR3 is TGTGCCAGCAGCCATCCCCGGGGTGAGCAGTTCTTC. Translation gives CASSHPRGEQFF.

This clonotype was recorded at least ten times. The rearrangement uses TRBV11-3 and TRBJ2-5; unclear D gene. In germline, CDR1 is SGHNT, CDR2 YENEEA. The CDR3 totals 14 residues. V lost 9 bases, J lost 5 bases, and 19 bases lay in between. The CDR3 spells CASSHAAIGETQYF. The CDR3 coding sequence is TGTGCCAGTTCTCACGCCGCCATTGGGGAGACCCAGTACTTC. The full variable domain, rest sourced from reference TRBV11-3 and TRBJ2-5, is EAGVVQSPRYKIIEKKQPVAFWCNPISGHNTLYWYLQNLGQGPELLIRYENEEAVDDSQLPKDRFSAERLKGVDSTLKIQPAELGDSAVYLCASSHAAIGETQYFGPGTRLLVL.